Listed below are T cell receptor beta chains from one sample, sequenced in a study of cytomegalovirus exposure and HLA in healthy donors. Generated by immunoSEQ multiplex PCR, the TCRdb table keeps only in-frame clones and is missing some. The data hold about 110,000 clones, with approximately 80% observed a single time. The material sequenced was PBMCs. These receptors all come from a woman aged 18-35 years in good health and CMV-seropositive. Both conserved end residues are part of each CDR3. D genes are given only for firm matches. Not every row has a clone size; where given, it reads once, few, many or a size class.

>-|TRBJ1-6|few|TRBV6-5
CASSYSWSQPYSPLHF
TGTGCCAGCAGTTACTCATGGAGTCAGCCGTATTCACCCCTCCACTTT
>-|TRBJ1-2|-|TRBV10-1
CASSDRPVGGYTF
TGCGCCAGCAGTGACAGGCCGGTTGGGGGCTACACCTTC
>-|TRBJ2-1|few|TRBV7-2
CASSLGELNEQFF
TGTGCCAGCAGCTTAGGGGAGCTTAATGAGCAGTTCTTC
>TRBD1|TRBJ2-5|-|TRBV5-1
CASSPRDRGRETQYF
TGCGCCAGCAGCCCCCGGGACAGGGGTAGAGAGACCCAGTACTTC
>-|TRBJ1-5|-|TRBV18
CASSPGNGGDQPQHF
TGTGCCAGCTCACCTGGCAACGGGGGTGATCAGCCCCAGCATTTT
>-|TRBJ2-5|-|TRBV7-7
CASSLPGQETQYF
TGTGCTAGCAGCCTCCCGGGACAAGAGACCCAGTACTTC
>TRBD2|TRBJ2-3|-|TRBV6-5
CASSYSTLAGPDTQYF
TGTGCCAGCAGTTACTCGACTCTAGCGGGACCGGATACGCAGTATTTT
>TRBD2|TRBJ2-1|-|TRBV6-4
CASSDRGLAGGREQFF
TGTGCCAGCAGTGATAGGGGGCTAGCGGGAGGACGTGAGCAGTTCTTC
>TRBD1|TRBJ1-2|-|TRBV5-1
CASSLDTGGLGYGYTF
TGCGCCAGCAGCTTAGACACAGGGGGCCTCGGCTATGGCTACACCTTC
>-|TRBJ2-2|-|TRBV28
CASSLSRGVVFF
TGTGCCAGCAGTTTATCACGGGGTGTGGTGTTTTTT
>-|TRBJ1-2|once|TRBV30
CAWSVVFLPRANYGYTF
TGTGCCTGGAGTGTGGTTTTTCTTCCCCGAGCTAACTATGGCTACACCTTC
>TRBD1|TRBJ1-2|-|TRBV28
CASSLFPGQGSPGYTF
TGTGCCAGCAGTTTATTCCCGGGACAGGGGTCTCCTGGCTACACCTTC
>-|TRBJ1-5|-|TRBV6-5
CASSPVAGSNQPQHF
TGTGCCAGCAGTCCCGTAGCAGGGTCCAATCAGCCCCAGCATTTT
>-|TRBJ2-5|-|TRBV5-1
CASSLEGQQETQYF
TGCGCCAGCAGCTTGGAGGGGCAGCAAGAGACCCAGTACTTC
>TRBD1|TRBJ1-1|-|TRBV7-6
CASSSLDRGKGGNTEAFF
TGTGCCAGCAGCTCGTTGGACAGGGGGAAGGGTGGAAACACTGAAGCTTTCTTT
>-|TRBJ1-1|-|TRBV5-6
CASSPNGRERVGGRTEAFF
TGTGCCAGCAGCCCGAATGGTAGGGAACGTGTGGGGGGAAGGACTGAAGCTTTCTTT
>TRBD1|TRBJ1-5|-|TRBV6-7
CASSYAGQDCNQPQHF
TGTGCCAGCAGTTACGCCGGACAGGACTGCAATCAGCCCCAGCATTTT
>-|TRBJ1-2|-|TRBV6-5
CASSGGGINYGYTF
TGTGCCAGCAGTGGAGGCGGGATTAACTATGGCTACACCTTC
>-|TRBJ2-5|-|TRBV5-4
CASSYRDSQETQYF
TGTGCCAGCAGCTATCGGGATTCCCAAGAGACCCAGTACTTC
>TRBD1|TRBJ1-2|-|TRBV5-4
CAILRPTGMDGYTF
TGTGCCATCCTCCGCCCGACAGGGATGGATGGCTACACCTTC
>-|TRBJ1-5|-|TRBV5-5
CASSRRGREDQPQHF
TGTGCCAGCAGCCGAAGGGGGAGGGAAGATCAGCCCCAGCATTTT
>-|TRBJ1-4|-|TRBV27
CASSSPGMSEKLFF
TGTGCCAGCAGTTCCCCGGGGATGAGTGAAAAACTGTTTTTT
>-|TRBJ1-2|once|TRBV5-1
CASSSYYGYTF
TGCGCCAGCAGCTCCTACTATGGCTACACCTTC
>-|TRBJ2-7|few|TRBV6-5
CASSYKGYEQYF
TGTGCCAGCAGTTATAAGGGGTACGAGCAGTACTTC
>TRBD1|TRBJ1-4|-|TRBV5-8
CASSATGQGGEKLFF
TGTGCCAGCAGCGCGACGGGACAGGGGGGGGAAAAACTGTTTTTT
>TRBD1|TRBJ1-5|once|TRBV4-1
CASSQPDRGNQPQHF
TGCGCCAGCAGCCAACCCGACAGGGGTAATCAGCCCCAGCATTTT
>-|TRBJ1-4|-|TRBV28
CASSDGQGAGEKLFF
TGTGCCAGCAGCGACGGACAAGGGGCAGGGGAAAAACTGTTTTTT
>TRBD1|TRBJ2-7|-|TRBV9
CASSAGQGGYEQYF
TGTGCCAGCAGCGCGGGACAGGGGGGCTACGAGCAGTACTTC
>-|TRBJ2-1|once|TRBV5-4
CASSFQGSSYNEQFF
TGTGCCAGCAGCTTTCAGGGGAGCTCCTACAATGAGCAGTTCTTC
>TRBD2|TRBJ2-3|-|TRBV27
CASSPLAGLTDTQYF
TGTGCCAGCAGTCCGCTAGCGGGATTGACAGATACGCAGTATTTT
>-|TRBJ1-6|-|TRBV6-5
CAGSSLVVRRIPLHF
TGTGCCGGCAGTTCGTTAGTGGTCCGGAGGATTCCCCTCCACTTT
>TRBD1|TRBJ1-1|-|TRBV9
CASSVDRGREAFF
TGTGCCAGCAGCGTGGACAGGGGGCGTGAAGCTTTCTTT
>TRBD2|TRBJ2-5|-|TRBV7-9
CASSLGLAAQETQYF
TGTGCCAGCAGCTTAGGCCTAGCGGCCCAAGAGACCCAGTACTTC
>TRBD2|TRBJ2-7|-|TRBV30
CAWSVGLAGAEQYF
TGTGCCTGGAGTGTAGGGCTAGCGGGAGCCGAGCAGTACTTC
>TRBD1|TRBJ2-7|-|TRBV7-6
CASSLLVTTGVWREQYF
TGTGCCAGCAGCTTACTGGTTACCACAGGGGTATGGCGCGAGCAGTACTTC
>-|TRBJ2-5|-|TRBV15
CATSRDSGGETQYF
TGTGCCACCAGCAGAGATAGTGGAGGGGAGACCCAGTACTTC
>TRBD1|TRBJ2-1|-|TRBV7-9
CASSIAGGNEQFF
TGTGCCAGCAGCATAGCAGGGGGCAATGAGCAGTTCTTC
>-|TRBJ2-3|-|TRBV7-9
CASSFPDGTQYF
TGTGCCAGCAGCTTCCCTGACGGGACGCAGTATTTT
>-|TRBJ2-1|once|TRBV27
CASSSHGGQSYNEQFF
TGTGCCAGCAGTTCCCACGGGGGGCAGTCCTACAATGAGCAGTTCTTC
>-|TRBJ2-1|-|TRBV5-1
CASSLGQESEQFF
TGCGCCAGCAGCTTGGGACAGGAGAGTGAGCAGTTCTTC
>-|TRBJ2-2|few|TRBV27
CASSLRQASTGELFF
TGTGCCAGCAGTTTAAGACAGGCCAGCACCGGGGAGCTGTTTTTT